A single T cell receptor beta chain is shown here with its context. The sample holds a few counts of this clonotype. Its antigen is still unknown. Within one base of it there is no much larger clone, and no base qualities were kept. Flow cytometry had shown CD8+CD57+ cell expansion in the patients selected for sequencing. Severe acquired aplastic anemia was diagnosed in all patients according to International Study of Aplastic Anemia and Agranulocytosis and Camitta criteria. Patients had received no therapy at the time of blood sampling. In this study, sorted CD4+ and CD8+ T cells from the blood of healthy subjects and of severe aplastic anemia patients had their TCR repertoires deep-sequenced. Patients were enrolled under clinicaltrials.gov protocols 00001620, 01623167, 00001397, 00071045, 00081523 and 00961064 in the USA. Ficoll-Paque density gradient centrifugation was used to isolate peripheral blood mononuclear cells. Before DNA extraction, CD4+ and CD8+ T cells were sorted by FACS or by magnetic beads.

The sample originates from a study of CD8+CD57+ T cells in acquired aplastic anemia (dated by TCRdb to 2016 to 2019). As for the study more broadly: A mean of approximately 3 ug of DNA, ranging from roughly 0.17 to 30 ug, was extracted from sorted CD4+ and CD8+ cells. A CD8+CD57+ expansion meant a frequency higher than the mean frequency seen in healthy subjects.

Genomic DNA was used as template for profiling of TCR beta VDJ combinations and CDR3 sequences. An Illumina HiSeq 2000 was the platform used for TCR repertoire sequencing. Under the source paper's analysis protocol: Repertoires were assessed using TRBV/TRBJ rearrangement plots, CDR3 size and DJ length profiles, and Simpson's diversity index. Whichever DNA sequence was most abundant in the deep sequencing data was defined as the immunodominant clone. CDR3 amino acid sequences were checked for sharing across subjects and were also compared against the VDJdb database and published repertoires. TCRdb handled the public reads itself, with Q25 trimming in fastp and clone calling in MiXCR, and kept productive beta chains. Each CDR3 protein gets just one entry, which takes the most common genes and DNA from the rows behind it. The V and J calls and clone size are TCRdb's, not the authors'. A total of roughly 170,000 distinct CDR3 sequences appear in this sample, about half of them only once. 13% of the sample lies in the top ten.

General conclusions and limits of the study: Patients and healthy controls showed no significant difference in CD8+ Simpson's diversity (P=0.060). Although roughly 29 CD8+ CDR3 sequences were shared by patients and controls, these sequences appeared highly expressed in patients and within the immunodominant clones of patients.

The germline V gene (reference sequence) yields MNHEY for CDR1 and SMNVEV for CDR2. Inclusive of the bounding cysteine and phenylalanine, the CDR3 is 14 residues long. The sequence is cut down to CDR3 DNA, 42 bases in frame from base 1. The germline ends are 6 bases apart after V is trimmed by 0 bases and J by 0 bases. This TCR came from a human donor with aplastic anemia. Material for sequencing was sorted CD4+, CD8+, or CD8+CD57+ T cells (not recorded which) from PBMCs. The chain joins TRBV27 to TRBJ2-7, with the identity of the D gene unclear. The nucleotide sequence is given as TGTGCCAGCAGTTTATCTCACAGCTCCTACGAGCAGTACTTC. Protein translation: CASSLSHSSYEQYF.